Described below is a single T cell receptor (beta chain) sequence and its context. The data derive from a study of human T cells and chemical hapten exposure. TCRdb ran MiXCR on the RACE reads and lists one entry per CDR3 protein. The table has about 84,000 distinct CDR3 sequences, 10% to 13% seen once. The time point is: patch test 2, 6 weeks after DPC sensitization. Treatment specified: therapeutic diphenylcyclopropenone sensitization with weekly scalp DPC. V lost 2 bases to trimming and J lost 0 bases, with 16 bases between them. Per germline, CDR1 MNHEY and CDR2 SVGAGI. The CDR3 sequence is 17 residues long.

The clonotype comes from a woman in her thirties with alopecia areata. Some clones in this sample may be carry-over from other donors' samples. V usage is TRBV6-5 and J usage is TRBJ2-5; D may correspond to TRBD1 or TRBD2 (5 bases each). Sample: whole blood, taken in connection with sensitization to the hapten diphenylcyclopropenone (DPC). The CDR3 bases are TGTGCCAGCAGTTACGCGGCTGGGACGGGGAACCAAGAGACCCAGTACTTC. It is translated as CASSYAAGTGNQETQYF.